This T cell receptor beta chain emerged from a study of T-cell memory formation after mild COVID-19. CDR3 length equals 15 residues. The germline CDR1 and CDR2 sequences are SGHRS and YFSETQ. V shed 0 bases and J shed 0 bases, with 8 bases lying between them. TCRdb ran MiXCR on the 5' RACE reads and lists one entry per CDR3 protein. Of roughly 250,000 distinct CDR3 sequences listed, around 17% are singletons. Material for sequencing was PBMCs or a T cell subset sorted from them (not recorded which). The clonotype comes from a man aged 18 to 29 who had mild COVID-19 (a few samples of this study predate the infection). Cell type and time point are not known. The chain has TRBV5-1 and TRBJ2-3; D remains unclear. The CDR3 sequence is CASSLGLRSTDTQYF. CDR3 sequence (DNA): TGCGCCAGCAGCTTGGGCCTGCGTAGCACAGATACGCAGTATTTT.